The entry that follows covers one T cell receptor beta chain sequence. The germline CDR1 and CDR2 sequences are SGHTA and FQGNSA. V dropped 4 bases and J dropped 8 bases, with 6 bases sitting between them. The CDR3 is 12 amino acids. TCRdb's table, derived via immunoSEQ multiplex PCR, lists solely in-frame clones and lacks some. The table records approximately 120,000 clones, approximately 86% of them present only once. This sample is part of a study of T cell responses to AZD1222 COVID-19 vaccine. Pooled in the analysis were second doses at about 4 or about 12 weeks. The TCR sequence derives from an adult who received the AZD1222 COVID-19 vaccine. The starting material was peripheral blood, obtained 28 days after the second AZD1222 dose. This chain links TRBV7-2 with TRBJ1-6; tentatively, D is TRBD1 (6 bases). The CDR3 DNA is TGTGCCAGCAGCTGGACAGATTCACCCCTCCACTTT. Protein product: CASSWTDSPLHF.